The sequence of this T cell receptor beta chain was determined in a study of circulating CD8 cells and anti-PD-1 response in melanoma. The CDR3 contains 17 residues. Sorting of live CD3+CD8+TCRalphabeta+ cells by PD-1 and/or TIGIT gave four subsets. Each library started from approximately 15 ng of total RNA using the QIAseq Immune Repertoire TCR panel. MiXCR, applied by TCRdb to the reads, yields one record per CDR3 protein. The repertoire holds approximately 450 distinct CDR3 sequences, with more than 9% as singletons. This clonotype is categorized as large. This chain links TRBV21-1 with TRBJ2-7; the table's TRBD1 call for D was not verified on the DNA. TRBV21-1 is flagged as a pseudogene. The TCR was taken from a human donor with melanoma. Sequences were derived from CD8+ T cells from PBMCs, sampled at baseline or after one month of anti-PD-1 therapy (not recorded which). The CDR3 region has the DNA TGTGCCAGCAGCAAATGGAGGGGGGGGGCCCCATCCTACGAGCAGTACTTC. Translating it yields CASSKWRGGAPSYEQYF.